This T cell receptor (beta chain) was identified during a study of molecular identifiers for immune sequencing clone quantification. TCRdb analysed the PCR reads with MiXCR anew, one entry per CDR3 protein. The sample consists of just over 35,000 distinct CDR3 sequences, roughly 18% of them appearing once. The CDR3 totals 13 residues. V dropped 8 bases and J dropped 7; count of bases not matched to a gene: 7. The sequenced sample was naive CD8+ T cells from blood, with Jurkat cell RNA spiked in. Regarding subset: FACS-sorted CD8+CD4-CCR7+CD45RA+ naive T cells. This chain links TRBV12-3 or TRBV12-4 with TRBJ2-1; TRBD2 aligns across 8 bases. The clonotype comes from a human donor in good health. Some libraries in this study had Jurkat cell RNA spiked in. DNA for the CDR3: TGTGCCAGCCGGTCGGCGGGAGGAAATGAGCAGTTCTTC. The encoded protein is CASRSAGGNEQFF.